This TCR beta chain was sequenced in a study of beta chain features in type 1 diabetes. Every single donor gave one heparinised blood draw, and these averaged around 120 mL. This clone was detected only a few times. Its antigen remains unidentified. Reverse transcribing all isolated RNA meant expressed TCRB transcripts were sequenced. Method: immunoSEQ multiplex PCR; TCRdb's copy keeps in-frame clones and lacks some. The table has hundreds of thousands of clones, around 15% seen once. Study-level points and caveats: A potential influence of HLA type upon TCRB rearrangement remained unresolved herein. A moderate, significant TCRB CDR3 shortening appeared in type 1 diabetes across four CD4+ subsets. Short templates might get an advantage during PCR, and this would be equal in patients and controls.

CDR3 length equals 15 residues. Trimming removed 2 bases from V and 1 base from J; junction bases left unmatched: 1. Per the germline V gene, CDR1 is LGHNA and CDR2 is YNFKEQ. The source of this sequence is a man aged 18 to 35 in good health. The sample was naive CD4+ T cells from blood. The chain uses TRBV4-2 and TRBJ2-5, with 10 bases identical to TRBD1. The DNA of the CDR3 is TGTGCCAGCAGCCAAAGACAGGGGGCCCAAGAGACCCAGTACTTC. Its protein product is CASSQRQGAQETQYF.